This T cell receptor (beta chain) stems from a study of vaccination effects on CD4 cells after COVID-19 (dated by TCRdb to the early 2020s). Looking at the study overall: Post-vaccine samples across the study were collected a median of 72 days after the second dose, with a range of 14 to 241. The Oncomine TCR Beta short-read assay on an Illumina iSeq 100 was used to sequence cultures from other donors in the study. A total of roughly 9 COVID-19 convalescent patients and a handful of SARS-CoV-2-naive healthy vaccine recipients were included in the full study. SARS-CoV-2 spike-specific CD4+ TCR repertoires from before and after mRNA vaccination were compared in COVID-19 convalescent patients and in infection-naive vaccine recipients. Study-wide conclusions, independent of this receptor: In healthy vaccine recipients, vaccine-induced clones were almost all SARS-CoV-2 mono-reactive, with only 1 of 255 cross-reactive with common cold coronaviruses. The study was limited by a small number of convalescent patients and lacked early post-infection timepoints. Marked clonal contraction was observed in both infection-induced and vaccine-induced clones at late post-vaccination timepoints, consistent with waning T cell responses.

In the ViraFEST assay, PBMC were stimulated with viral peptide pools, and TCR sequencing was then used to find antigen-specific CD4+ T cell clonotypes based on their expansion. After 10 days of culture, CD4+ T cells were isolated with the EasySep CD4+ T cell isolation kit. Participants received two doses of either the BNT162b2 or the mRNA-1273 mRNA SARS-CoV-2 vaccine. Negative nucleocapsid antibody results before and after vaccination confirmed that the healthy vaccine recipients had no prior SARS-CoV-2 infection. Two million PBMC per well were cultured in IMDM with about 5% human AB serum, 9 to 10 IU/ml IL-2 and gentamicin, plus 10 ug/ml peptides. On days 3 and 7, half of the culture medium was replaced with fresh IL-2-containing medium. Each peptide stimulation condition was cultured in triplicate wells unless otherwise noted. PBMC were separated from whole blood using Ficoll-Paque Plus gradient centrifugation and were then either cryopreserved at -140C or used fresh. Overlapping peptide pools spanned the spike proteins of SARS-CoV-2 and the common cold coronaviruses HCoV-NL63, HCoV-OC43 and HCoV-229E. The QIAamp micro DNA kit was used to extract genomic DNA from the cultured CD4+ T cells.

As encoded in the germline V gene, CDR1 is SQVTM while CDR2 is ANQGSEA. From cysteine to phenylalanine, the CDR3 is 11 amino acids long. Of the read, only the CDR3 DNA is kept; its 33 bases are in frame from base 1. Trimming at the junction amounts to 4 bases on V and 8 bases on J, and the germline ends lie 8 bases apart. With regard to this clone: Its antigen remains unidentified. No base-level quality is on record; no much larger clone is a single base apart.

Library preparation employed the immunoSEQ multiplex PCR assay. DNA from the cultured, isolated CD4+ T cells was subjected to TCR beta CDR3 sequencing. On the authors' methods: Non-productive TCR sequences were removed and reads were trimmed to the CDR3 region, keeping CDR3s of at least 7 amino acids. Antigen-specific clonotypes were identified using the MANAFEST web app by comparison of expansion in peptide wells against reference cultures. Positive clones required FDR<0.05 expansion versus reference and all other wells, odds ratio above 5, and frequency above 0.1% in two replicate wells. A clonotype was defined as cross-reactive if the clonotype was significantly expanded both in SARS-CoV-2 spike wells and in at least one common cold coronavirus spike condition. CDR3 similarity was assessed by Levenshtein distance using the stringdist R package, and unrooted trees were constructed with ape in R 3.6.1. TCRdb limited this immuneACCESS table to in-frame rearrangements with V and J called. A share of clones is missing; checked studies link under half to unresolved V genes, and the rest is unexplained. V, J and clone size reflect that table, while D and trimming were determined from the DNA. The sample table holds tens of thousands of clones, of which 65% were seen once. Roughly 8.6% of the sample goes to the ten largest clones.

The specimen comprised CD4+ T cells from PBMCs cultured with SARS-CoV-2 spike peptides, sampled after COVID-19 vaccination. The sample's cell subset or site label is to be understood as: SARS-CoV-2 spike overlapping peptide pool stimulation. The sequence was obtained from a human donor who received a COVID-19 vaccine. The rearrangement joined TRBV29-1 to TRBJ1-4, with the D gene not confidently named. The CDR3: CSVGFQEKLFF. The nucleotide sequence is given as TGCAGCGTTGGGTTTCAGGAAAAACTGTTTTTT.